This TCR beta chain was documented in a study of blood T cell repertoires in COVID-19. Overall study: T cells, B-cell-depleted T cells, or PBMCs provided the cDNA or gDNA that served as material.

Original analysis: Amplification with reference gene primers provided the estimates of nucleated cell counts. Here immunoSEQ multiplex PCR was the method, and the copy in TCRdb shows in-frame clones only, minus some. V and J calls and clone size come straight from that table; D and trimming were deduced from the DNA. This table has around 190,000 clones, roughly 80% appearing once. The CDR3 length is 13 residues. The V gene end was trimmed by 5 bases and the J gene end by 2 bases; junction bases not matched to a gene: 2. Germline lookup yields CDR1 MDHEN and CDR2 SYDVKM. The specimen was peripheral blood. The clonotype originates from a woman aged 50 to 60 with acute or convalescent COVID-19. V is TRBV28 and J is TRBJ1-2; 7 positions agree with TRBD1. CDR3: CASSPGQNYGYTF. The CDR3 DNA reads as TGTGCCAGCAGTCCGGGACAGAACTATGGCTACACCTTC.